The 19 T cell receptor beta chains in this list originate from one sample, sequenced in a study of OX40 agonist ivuxolimab in advanced cancers. Clones were sequenced by immunoSEQ multiplex PCR, and TCRdb holds only the in-frame ones, with some missing. The sample contains tens of thousands of clones, around 87% of which appear only once. Sequences were derived from CD4+ or CD8+ T cells sorted from blood, sampled in a trial of the OX40 agonist ivuxolimab. The receptors were gathered from an adult with an advanced solid tumor such as melanoma, head and neck, liver or kidney cancer.

V is TRBV29-1 and J is TRBJ2-2; possible D gene TRBD2, 5 bases. Germline CDR1 is SQVTM and CDR2 is ANQGSEA. V lost 3 bases and J lost 6, with 11 bases in between. CDR3 length: 13 amino acids. The CDR3 bases are TGCAGCGTTGACAGGACTGGGGCCGGGGAGCTGTTTTTT. This codes for CSVDRTGAGELFF.

This clone was counted once. In nucleotides, the CDR3 is TGTGCCAGCAGCTCCTTTGGTCGGGGAGGTCAGCCCCAGCATTTT. Protein: CASSSFGRGGQPQHF. The rearrangement links TRBV6-5 to TRBJ1-5; D is ambiguous. CDR1 and CDR2 (germline): MNHEY, SVGAGI. This CDR3 has 15 amino acids. Trimming removed 6 bases from V and 6 bases from J, with 18 bases in between.

The rearrangement uses TRBV5-1 and TRBJ2-3; 7 bases line up with TRBD2. The V gene's germline CDR1 is SGHRS and CDR2 YFSETQ. The CDR3 sequence is 15 residues long. Germline trimming cut 0 bases from V and 2 bases from J; bases unmatched to any gene: 3. The CDR3 region is CASSLALAATDTQYF. CDR3 coding DNA: TGCGCCAGCAGCTTGGCCCTAGCGGCCACAGATACGCAGTATTTT. Complete variable domain (other parts from reference TRBV5-1 and TRBJ2-3): KAGVTQTPRYLIKTRGQQVTLSCSPISGHRSVSWYQQTPGQGLQFLFEYFSETQRNKGNFPGRFSGRQFSNSRSEMNVSTLELGDSALYLCASSLALAATDTQYFGPGTRLTVL.

The chain recombines TRBV28 with TRBJ1-3, with D uncertain. The CDR3 has 14 residues. The V gene's germline CDR1 is MDHEN and CDR2 SYDVKM. V dropped 7 bases and J dropped 1 base, with 11 bases sitting between them. CDR3 region: CASTFGFSGNTIYF. CDR3 bases: TGTGCCAGCACCTTCGGATTTTCTGGAAACACCATATATTTT.

The chain is built from TRBV5-1 and TRBJ2-7; TRBD2 agrees at 13 bases. V shed 4 bases and J 6 bases; nucleotides not matched to a gene: 13. CDR3 length equals 17 residues. Germline loops: CDR1 SGHRS, CDR2 YFSETQ. CDR3 sequence (DNA): TGCGCCAGCAGCCTAGGACTAGCGGGAGCGTCTGGGGGCGAGCAGTACTTC. It codes for CASSLGLAGASGGEQYF.

The chain carries TRBV5-1 and TRBJ1-1; TRBD1 might be the D (6 bases). Germline CDR1 SGHRS, CDR2 YFSETQ. The CDR3 covers 14 residues. The germline V and J ends were trimmed by 4 bases and 4 bases, with 14 bases remaining between them. The CDR3 nucleotides read TGCGCCAGCAGCCAAATAACAGGGTCCACTGAAGCTTTCTTT. Its translation: CASSQITGSTEAFF.

CDR3 nucleotides: TGCAGCGTCGCGCCCCTTGGACAGGGGGACAACTATGGCTACACCTTC. Its translation: CSVAPLGQGDNYGYTF. The chain is built from TRBV29-1 and TRBJ1-2; 10 bases are shared with TRBD1. The CDR3 sequence is 16 residues long. The germline CDR1 and CDR2 sequences are SQVTM and ANQGSEA. Trimming at V came to 6 bases and at J to 2 bases, leaving 12 bases not matched to a gene.

The V call is TRBV6-1, the J call TRBJ2-5; 7 bases map to TRBD1. The germline CDR1 and CDR2 sequences are MNHNS and SASEGT. The CDR3 length is 15 residues. V dropped 6 bases and J dropped 1; count of bases not matched to a gene: 8. The CDR3 protein is CASRVGQETQETQYF. CDR3 in DNA: TGTGCCAGCAGAGTTGGACAGGAGACCCAAGAGACCCAGTACTTC.

V usage is TRBV28 and J usage is TRBJ1-5, with TRBD1 identical over 7 bases. The CDR3 totals 12 residues. Germline CDR1 MDHEN, CDR2 SYDVKM. V lost 10 bases and J lost 7; bases outside the gene matches: 7. The CDR3 here is CATHRGGQPQHF. CDR3 bases: TGTGCCACCCACAGGGGTGGGCAGCCCCAGCATTTT.

This clone was recorded once. The chain joins TRBV10-1 to TRBJ2-5, with D maybe TRBD1 (8 bases). Germline V gene data show CDR1 as WNHNN and CDR2 as SYGVQD (reference sequence). The CDR3 is made up of 15 amino acids. The germline V and J ends were trimmed by 5 bases and 4 bases, with 17 bases remaining between them. The CDR3 sequence is CASSLATGGAETQYF. For the CDR3, the DNA is TGCGCCAGCAGTCTCGCTACAGGGGGGGCAGAGACCCAGTACTTC.

The V gene is TRBV7-9, the J gene TRBJ2-3; unclear D gene. CDR1 is SEHNR, CDR2 FQNEAQ, per germline (reference sequence). This CDR3 region has 12 residues. Trimming took off 4 bases at V and 3 bases at J, with 5 bases between the two ends. This chain's CDR3 is CASSWQTDTQYF. CDR3 DNA sequence: TGTGCCAGCAGCTGGCAAACAGATACGCAGTATTTT.

The V gene is TRBV11-2, the J gene TRBJ1-2, with unresolved D. With 2 bases removed from V and 8 bases from J, the gap between germline ends came to 9 bases. Per germline, CDR1 SGHAT and CDR2 FQNNGV. The CDR3 has 12 residues. The CDR3 DNA is TGTGCCAGCAGCTTAAGTGGGTTCGGCTACACCTTC. Protein sequence: CASSLSGFGYTF. The variable domain in full, with the rest retrieved from reference TRBV11-2 and TRBJ1-2, is EAGVAQSPRYKIIEKRQSVAFWCNPISGHATLYWYQQILGQGPKLLIQFQNNGVVDDSQLPKDRFSAERLKGVDSTLKIQPAKLEDSAVYLCASSLSGFGYTFGSGTRLTVV.

V is TRBV7-9 and J is TRBJ1-6; the D gene is possibly TRBD1 (6 bases). The CDR3 totals 14 residues. Germline-derived CDR1 and CDR2 are SEHNR and FQNEAQ (reference sequence). With 3 bases removed from V and 8 bases from J, the gap between germline ends came to 11 bases. CDR3 sequence (DNA): TGTGCCAGCAGCTTCATGGCAGGGGATTCACCCCTCCACTTT. Translated, it gives CASSFMAGDSPLHF.

The J gene is TRBJ1-6, the V gene TRBV6-5; TRBD1 is a possible D gene (5 bases). Germline V gives CDR1 MNHEY, CDR2 SVGAGI. The V end was cut by 2 bases, the J end by 6 bases, with 11 bases between. CDR3 length: 15 residues. The CDR3 DNA reads TGTGCCAGCAGTTACAGTGGGACCGCTAATTCACCCCTCCACTTT. The encoded protein is CASSYSGTANSPLHF.

The chain couples TRBV15 to TRBJ1-5; D is undetermined. Per the germline V gene, CDR1 is LNHNV and CDR2 is YYDKDF (reference sequence). The V end was cut by 0 bases, the J end by 0 bases, with 9 bases between. The CDR3 sequence is 16 residues long. The CDR3 sequence: CATSREGRNSNQPQHF. The CDR3 coding sequence is TGTGCCACCAGCAGAGAAGGCAGAAATAGCAATCAGCCCCAGCATTTT.

The V and J genes are TRBV6-6 and TRBJ2-7; TRBD1 might be the D (6 bases). This CDR3 spans 15 amino acids. Germline CDR1 MNHNY, CDR2 SVGAGI (reference sequence). Trimming left V 6 bases short and J 2 bases short, with 17 bases between. CDR3: CASRPRWDTAYEQYF. CDR3 sequence (DNA): TGTGCCAGCAGACCTAGATGGGACACAGCCTACGAGCAGTACTTC.

This chain connects TRBV11-3 to TRBJ2-2; D possibly uses TRBD1 or TRBD2 (5 bases each). The CDR3 has 14 amino acids. Per germline, CDR1 SGHNT and CDR2 YENEEA. V shed 5 bases and J shed 6 bases, with 13 bases lying between them. The CDR3 protein is CASSPLRGAGELFF. The CDR3 coding sequence is TGTGCCAGCAGCCCCCTCCGAGGGGCCGGGGAGCTGTTTTTT.

This chain uses TRBV7-2 with TRBJ2-1, with 10 bases lining up with TRBD2. The trim removed 5 bases at V and 2 bases at J, leaving 6 bases unmatched. CDR3 size: 16 residues. Germline assignment: CDR1 SGHTA and CDR2 FQGNSA. The CDR3 DNA reads TGTGCCAGCAGCCCAACCCTAGCGGGGGCCTACAATGAGCAGTTCTTC. Its protein is CASSPTLAGAYNEQFF.

This chain uses TRBV6-4 with TRBJ2-3; D might be TRBD1 or TRBD2, each matching 5 bases. Per germline, CDR1 MRHNA and CDR2 SNTAGT. Trimming took 5 bases from V and 2 from J, leaving 8 bases between them. The CDR3 consists of 13 residues. The CDR3 protein is CASSLGTTDTQYF. CDR3 DNA: TGTGCCAGCAGTTTGGGGACCACAGATACGCAGTATTTT.